These 27 T cell receptor beta chains share one sample of origin, sequenced in a study of T cells in Graves' hyperthyroidism and ophthalmopathy. Amplified TCR beta CDR3 regions derived from RNA transcripts. HTBI primers were employed in a first-round RT-PCR of the TCR CDR3. Each CDR3 protein is one row after TCRdb ran MiXCR on the multiplex PCR reads. Of about 640,000 distinct CDR3 sequences in the sample, about 15% were seen once. The sequenced material came from blood. The receptors come from a woman aged 50 to 60 with Graves' ophthalmopathy.

This clonotype was counted at least ten times. The chain recombines TRBV28 with TRBJ2-7, with D possibly being TRBD1 (6 bases). Germline CDR1 is MDHEN and CDR2 is SYDVKM. Trimming shortened V by 5 bases and J by 3 bases, and 20 bases separated the two germline ends. This CDR3 contains 16 residues. The CDR3 nucleotides read TGTGCCAGCAGTCGACCGAGTGACAGGATCATCTACGAGCAGTACTTC. Its protein product is CASSRPSDRIIYEQYF.

This clonotype was counted only a few times. This chain uses TRBV7-6 with TRBJ2-1; TRBD2 matches at 7 bases. The CDR3 sequence is 16 residues long. Germline loops: CDR1 SGHVS, CDR2 FNYEAQ. After removal of 0 bases from V and 0 bases from J, the junction contained 2 bases not matched to a gene. CDR3 sequence: CASSLAGTNSYNEQFF. The CDR3 DNA reads TGTGCCAGCAGCTTAGCCGGGACTAACTCCTACAATGAGCAGTTCTTC.

This clonotype has ten or more counts. V usage is TRBV5-1 and J usage is TRBJ2-7; 10 bases are a match to TRBD1. Germline V gene data show CDR1 as SGHRS and CDR2 as YFSETQ. The length of the CDR3 is 15 residues. The V and J ends lost 3 bases and 2 bases, in that order; junction bases with no gene match: 5. This CDR3 is CASSSTGQGAYEQYF. As DNA, the CDR3 is TGCGCCAGCAGCTCCACCGGACAGGGGGCCTACGAGCAGTACTTC. The entire variable domain, with the rest obtained from reference TRBV5-1 and TRBJ2-7, is as follows: KAGVTQTPRYLIKTRGQQVTLSCSPISGHRSVSWYQQTPGQGLQFLFEYFSETQRNKGNFPGRFSGRQFSNSRSEMNVSTLELGDSALYLCASSSTGQGAYEQYFGPGTRLTVT.

This clonotype was observed many times. J is TRBJ1-1 and V is TRBV27; 7 bases are a match to TRBD1. V lost 2 bases, J lost 3 bases, and 12 bases stayed unmatched. This CDR3 has 17 amino acids. From germline, CDR1 is MNHEY and CDR2 SMNVEV (reference sequence). DNA for the CDR3: TGTGCCAGCAGTTTAGGGAGATACCGGGACAGAGACACTGAAGCTTTCTTT. This translates into CASSLGRYRDRDTEAFF.

The rearrangement joins TRBV28 to TRBJ2-7, with 7 bases identical to TRBD2. This CDR3 contains 17 residues. Germline assignment: CDR1 MDHEN and CDR2 SYDVKM. Trimming at V came to 4 bases and at J to 0 bases, leaving 12 bases not matched to a gene. The CDR3 here is CASSSSRLAASSYEQYF. For the CDR3, the DNA is TGTGCCAGCAGTTCCAGTCGACTAGCCGCGAGCTCCTACGAGCAGTACTTC.

This clonotype was picked up many times. The V gene is TRBV7-2, the J gene TRBJ2-7; 10 positions match TRBD2. The CDR3 spans 16 residues. Germline CDR1 is SGHTA and CDR2 is FQGNSA. V lost 4 bases to trimming and J lost 2 bases; unmatched junction nucleotides: 8. CDR3 coding DNA: TGTGCCAGCAGCTACGGAAGACTAGCGGGCACCTACGAGCAGTACTTC. Its protein product is CASSYGRLAGTYEQYF. Full variable domain (missing parts from reference TRBV7-2 and TRBJ2-7): GAGVSQSPSNKVTEKGKDVELRCDPISGHTALYWYRQSLGQGLEFLIYFQGNSAPDKSGLPSDRFSAERTGGSVSTLTIQRTQQEDSAVYLCASSYGRLAGTYEQYFGPGTRLTVT.

The chain carries TRBV24-1 and TRBJ2-2, with TRBD2 identical over 8 bases. Germline V gives CDR1 KGHDR, CDR2 SFDVKD. After removal of 7 bases from V and 4 bases from J, the junction contained 4 bases not matched to a gene. The CDR3 runs to 14 residues. In DNA form, the CDR3 reads TGTGCCACCAGAAGCGGGAGCGGCACCGGGGAGCTGTTTTTT. Translated: CATRSGSGTGELFF.

This clonotype appeared many times. The chain joins TRBV30 to TRBJ1-5, with D maybe TRBD1 (5 bases). This CDR3 is 13 amino acids long. CDR1 and CDR2 from the germline V gene are GTSNPN and SVGIG (reference sequence). With 0 bases removed from V and 5 bases from J, the gap between germline ends came to 8 bases. CDR3 in DNA: TGTGCCTGGAGTGTGGGGGACGATCAGCCCCAGCATTTT. It is translated as CAWSVGDDQPQHF.

This chain uses TRBV28 with TRBJ1-5; unclear D gene. Germline V gives CDR1 MDHEN, CDR2 SYDVKM. The CDR3 sequence is 12 residues long. Trimming removed 4 bases from V and 7 bases from J, with 8 bases in between. Here the CDR3 reads CASSYPKQPQHF. The CDR3 nucleotides are TGTGCCAGCAGTTACCCAAAGCAGCCCCAGCATTTT.

This chain uses TRBV19 with TRBJ1-5; 9 nucleotides align to TRBD1. Losses at the gene ends were 6 bases for V and 2 bases for J; bases not matched to a gene: 2. The V gene's germline CDR1 is LNHDA and CDR2 SQIVND (reference sequence). The CDR3 contains 14 residues. CDR3 sequence reads: CASRDRGGNQPQHF. CDR3 sequence (DNA): TGTGCCAGTAGGGACAGGGGTGGCAATCAGCCCCAGCATTTT.

The chain employs TRBV6-4 and TRBJ2-7; the match to TRBD1 covers 8 bases. Germline V gene data show CDR1 as MRHNA and CDR2 as SNTAGT. This CDR3 is built from 15 residues. V was clipped by 2 bases and J by 7 bases; unmatched bases: 10. The CDR3 DNA reads TGTGCCAGCAGTGACGTGCAGGGGGCACTGAATGAGCAGTACTTC. It translates to CASSDVQGALNEQYF.

With respect to this clonotype: An end of the junction does not agree with germline; a read error may underlie this. V is TRBV9 and J is TRBJ2-1; 7 bases are a match to TRBD2. The CDR3 has 14 amino acids. Germline V gene lookup returns CDR1 SGDLS and CDR2 YYNGEE. This chain's CDR3 is CASSTRTRNNGQFF. The CDR3 DNA sequence: TGTGCCAGCAGCACCCGGACTAGGAACAATGGGCAGTTCTTC.

The chain is built from TRBV28 and TRBJ1-3; D is undetermined. This CDR3 has 15 amino acids. V lost 5 bases to trimming and J lost 3 bases, with 14 bases between them. Germline V lookup: CDR1 MDHEN, CDR2 SYDVKM. The CDR3: CASSLGQRVGNTIYF. The CDR3 bases are TGTGCCAGCAGTCTTGGCCAGAGAGTTGGAAACACCATATATTTT. The whole variable domain, remainder taken from reference TRBV28 and TRBJ1-3, is DVKVTQSSRYLVKRTGEKVFLECVQDMDHENMFWYRQDPGLGLRLIYFSYDVKMKEKGDIPEGYSVSREKKERFSLILESASTNQTSMYLCASSLGQRVGNTIYFGEGSWLTVV.

With respect to this clonotype: Since a much larger clone is just one base distant, this may be a read error. The gene calls are TRBV7-8 and TRBJ2-1; the D gene is possibly TRBD2 (6 bases). Trimming left V 6 bases short and J 9 bases short, with 18 bases between. The germline CDR1 and CDR2 sequences are SGHVS and FQNEAQ. This CDR3 region has 14 residues. The CDR3 loop reads CASSKPPSEVEQFF. The CDR3 DNA reads TGTGCCAGCAGTAAACCCCCTAGCGAGGTTGAGCAGTTCTTC.

There are many counts of this clonotype. The chain is built from TRBV7-9 and TRBJ2-3; D perhaps matches TRBD2 (6 bases). The V gene lost 5 bases and the J gene lost 2 bases, with 17 bases spanning the gap. The length of the CDR3 is 16 residues. CDR1 and CDR2 from the germline V gene are SEHNR and FQNEAQ (reference sequence). The CDR3 nucleotides read TGTGCCAGCAGCCAGCGAAGTAGCGGAGACACAGATACGCAGTATTTT. It translates to CASSQRSSGDTDTQYF.

This clonotype occurred many times. V gene TRBV4-1 combines with J gene TRBJ1-1; 7 bases line up with TRBD1. V dropped 9 bases and J dropped 8; count of bases not matched to a gene: 9. In germline, CDR1 is MGHRA, CDR2 YSYEKL. The CDR3 sequence is 12 residues long. CDR3 loop: CASRTGAKEAFF. In DNA, the CDR3 is TGCGCCAGTCGAACAGGGGCGAAAGAAGCTTTCTTT.

There are a few counts of this clonotype. The V and J genes are TRBV4-2 and TRBJ2-1; 10 bases fit TRBD2. Germline V lookup: CDR1 LGHNA, CDR2 YNFKEQ. The V gene end was trimmed by 0 bases and the J gene end by 0 bases; junction bases not matched to a gene: 2. The CDR3 has 17 residues. CDR3 sequence reads: CASSQEPSGSSYNEQFF. DNA of the CDR3: TGTGCCAGCAGCCAAGAACCTAGCGGGAGCTCCTACAATGAGCAGTTCTTC.

At least ten counts were recorded for this clonotype. V usage is TRBV28 and J usage is TRBJ2-7; D uncertain. CDR1 MDHEN and CDR2 SYDVKM come from the germline V gene. V dropped 7 bases and J dropped 5 bases, with 18 bases sitting between them. This CDR3 contains 14 residues. The CDR3 DNA is TGTGCCAGCAATGGGTTCGATTTGACCCACGAGCAGTACTTC. This codes for CASNGFDLTHEQYF.

There are many counts of this clonotype. The chain uses TRBV10-3 and TRBJ2-5, with 16 bases aligning to TRBD2. Trimming removed 3 bases from V and 4 bases from J; junction bases left unmatched: 8. The CDR3 is 18 amino acids. Germline V lookup: CDR1 ENHRY, CDR2 SYGVKD. The CDR3 DNA is TGTGCCATCAGTGACCCGGGACTAGCGGGAGGGCCTCGAGAGACCCAGTACTTC. It encodes CAISDPGLAGGPRETQYF.

There are many counts of this clonotype. V is TRBV12-3 or TRBV12-4 and J is TRBJ2-7; a possible D gene is TRBD1 (6 bases). Trimming shortened V by 6 bases and J by 4 bases, and 16 bases separated the two germline ends. This CDR3 is built from 14 residues. The CDR3 DNA reads TGTGCCAGCAGGTATAGGGGGTCGAGTTACGAGCAGTACTTC. Its translation: CASRYRGSSYEQYF.

CDR3: CASSLLTGRVGGYTF. The CDR3 DNA is TGTGCCAGCAGTCTCCTGACAGGGAGAGTAGGTGGCTACACCTTC. The V call is TRBV27, the J call TRBJ1-2, with TRBD1 identical over 7 bases. The CDR3 contains 15 residues. V shed 5 bases and J 7 bases; nucleotides not matched to a gene: 13. The germline V gene encodes CDR1 MNHEY and CDR2 SMNVEV (reference sequence).

In its sample, this clonotype was seen many times. The V gene is TRBV20-1, the J gene TRBJ2-7; D remains ambiguous. With 1 base removed from V and 3 bases from J, the gap between germline ends came to 7 bases. The CDR3 is 12 amino acids. Germline values: CDR1 DFQATT, CDR2 SNEGSKA (reference sequence). CDR3 sequence (DNA): TGCAGTGCTAGAGGTGGTAGCTACGAGCAGTACTTC. This sequence encodes CSARGGSYEQYF.

This clonotype was seen more than once but under ten times. The gene calls are TRBV15 and TRBJ2-3; TRBD2 agrees at 11 bases. CDR3 size: 18 residues. Germline lookup yields CDR1 LNHNV and CDR2 YYDKDF (reference sequence). J was trimmed by 1 base and V by 1 base; bases with no gene match: 7. In DNA, the CDR3 is TGTGCCACCAGCAGAGTTACTAGCGGGAGATTCGGCACAGATACGCAGTATTTT. It is translated as CATSRVTSGRFGTDTQYF. Combining the CDR3 with reference TRBV15 and TRBJ2-3 gives the whole variable domain DAMVIQNPRYQVTQFGKPVTLSCSQTLNHNVMYWYQQKSSQAPKLLFHYYDKDFNNEADTPDNFQSRRPNTSFCFLDIRSPGLGDTAMYLCATSRVTSGRFGTDTQYFGPGTRLTVL.

This clonotype was observed at least ten times. The chain couples TRBV2 to TRBJ2-7, with a tentative D call TRBD2 (6 bases). Between the trimmed V and J ends, which lost 2 bases and 6 bases, there was a span of 11 bases. Germline V CDR1 and CDR2: SNHLY, FYNNEI. This CDR3 is 13 amino acids long. The CDR3 region is CASSEYSGGEQYF. The CDR3 coding sequence is TGTGCCAGCAGTGAATATTCCGGGGGCGAGCAGTACTTC.

This clonotype was seen many times. CDR3 amino acids: CASATDRGVIEAFF. DNA for the CDR3: TGTGCCAGCGCTACCGACAGGGGGGTAATTGAAGCTTTCTTT. The chain uses TRBV6-1 and TRBJ1-1; 9 nucleotides match TRBD1. The trim removed 8 bases at V and 7 bases at J, leaving 11 bases unmatched. This CDR3 has 14 residues. Germline V gene data show CDR1 as MNHNS and CDR2 as SASEGT.

Ten or more counts support this clonotype. This chain connects TRBV4-2 to TRBJ2-5; the match to TRBD2 covers 11 bases. This CDR3 is built from 17 residues. From germline, CDR1 is LGHNA and CDR2 YNFKEQ. V lost 5 bases, J lost 2 bases, and 10 bases stayed unmatched. The CDR3, as DNA: TGTGCCAGCAGCTTCGAGACTAGCGGGGTCTCTCAAGAGACCCAGTACTTC. The encoded protein is CASSFETSGVSQETQYF.

A remark on this clonotype: Being one base from a much bigger clone, this may be a read error. This sequence joins TRBV10-3 and TRBJ2-7, with unresolved D. The germline CDR1 and CDR2 sequences are ENHRY and SYGVKD. CDR3 length: 14 amino acids. CDR3 protein: CATSDVSISYEQYF. DNA of the CDR3: TGTGCCACCAGTGATGTCAGTATCTCCTACGAGCAGTACTTC.